Listed below are T cell receptor beta chains from one sample, sequenced in a study of cytomegalovirus exposure and HLA in healthy donors. Sequencing used immunoSEQ multiplex PCR; TCRdb keeps in-frame clones, though not all of them. The table records under 200,000 clones, over 75% of them present only once. Input material: PBMCs. These receptors originate from a man between 18 and 29 years old in good health and CMV-seropositive. CDR3s include the opening cysteine and the closing phenylalanine or tryptophan. D genes are given only for firm matches.

V: TRBV14
D: -
length: 13
J: TRBJ2-7
CDR3: CASSQVQTYEQYF

V: TRBV11-3
D: -
length: 13
J: TRBJ1-1
CDR3: CASSFRRNTEAFF

V: TRBV6-4
D: TRBD2
length: 15
J: TRBJ2-3
CDR3: CASSDASGGPDTQYF

V: TRBV27
D: -
length: 12
J: TRBJ1-1
CDR3: CASSFPGGGAFF

V: TRBV10-3
D: TRBD2
length: 16
J: TRBJ2-3
CDR3: CATTQVLAGNTDTQYF

V: TRBV18
D: -
length: 13
J: TRBJ2-1
CDR3: CASSRTTGLKQFF

V: TRBV30
D: TRBD2
length: 13
J: TRBJ2-1
CDR3: CAWSKGLDYEQFF

V: TRBV27
D: TRBD1
length: 16
J: TRBJ2-7
CDR3: CASSLSFGDRRYEQYF

V: TRBV13
D: -
length: 14
J: TRBJ2-6
CDR3: CASSVHSGANVLTF

V: TRBV30
D: -
length: 10
J: TRBJ1-6
CDR3: CAWRRSPLHF

V: TRBV2
D: -
length: 14
J: TRBJ2-1
CDR3: CASSGGRVWDEQFF

V: TRBV18
D: TRBD2
length: 16
J: TRBJ2-2
CDR3: CASSPASGGYTGELFF

V: TRBV27
D: -
length: 14
J: TRBJ2-3
CDR3: CASSSRGYTDTQYF

V: TRBV30
D: -
length: 13
J: TRBJ1-1
CDR3: CAWSVLGGTEAFF

V: TRBV5-1
D: -
length: 16
J: TRBJ2-1
CDR3: CASSLAHGASGNEQFF

V: TRBV19
D: TRBD1
length: 13
J: TRBJ2-3
CDR3: CASGTGATDTQYF

V: TRBV6-5
D: -
length: 14
J: TRBJ1-1
CDR3: CASRAQGLNTEAFF

V: TRBV11-2
D: TRBD2
length: 15
J: TRBJ2-7
CDR3: CASSFRLAGSYEQYF

V: TRBV9
D: -
length: 14
J: TRBJ1-1
CDR3: CASSDRPGGAEAFF

V: TRBV4-2
D: -
length: 13
J: TRBJ1-5
CDR3: CASSQDGEVAKHF

V: TRBV13
D: -
length: 14
J: TRBJ2-3
CDR3: CASSPGQGRDTQYF

V: TRBV5-8
D: TRBD1
length: 14
J: TRBJ2-7
CDR3: CASSLEDRTYEQYF

V: TRBV11-2
D: -
length: 14
J: TRBJ1-2
CDR3: CASSPQGGLYGYTF

V: TRBV19
D: -
length: 15
J: TRBJ2-2
CDR3: CASSAGAPGTGELFF

V: TRBV30
D: -
length: 18
J: TRBJ1-3
CDR3: CAWSVRGSVYPGGNTIYF

V: TRBV27
D: -
length: 13
J: TRBJ2-7
CDR3: CASSFFGSYEQYF

V: TRBV19
D: TRBD1
length: 14
J: TRBJ2-3
CDR3: CASSIRGHTDTQYF

V: TRBV6-5
D: -
length: 13
J: TRBJ2-7
CDR3: CASSSPNTYEQYF

V: TRBV5-3
D: TRBD1
length: 17
J: TRBJ1-6
CDR3: CARSLDPTGGVNSPLHF

V: TRBV2
D: TRBD2
length: 17
J: TRBJ2-5
CDR3: CASRALGGAGGGETQYF

V: TRBV9
D: -
length: 12
J: TRBJ2-2
CDR3: CASDPGTGELFF

V: TRBV27
D: TRBD2
length: 14
J: TRBJ2-7
CDR3: CASSFSGGAPEQYF

V: TRBV11-2
D: -
length: 14
J: TRBJ2-3
CDR3: CASTPGGSTDTQYF

V: TRBV7-2
D: TRBD2
length: 14
J: TRBJ2-3
CDR3: CASSPGGGTDTQYF

V: TRBV5-4
D: -
length: 17
J: TRBJ2-3
CDR3: CASSPSPDIGRADTQYF

V: TRBV9
D: -
length: 13
J: TRBJ2-5
CDR3: CASSVAQQETQYF

V: TRBV5-1
D: -
length: 15
J: TRBJ1-2
CDR3: CASPIIEQGNYGYTF

V: TRBV7-9
D: TRBD2
length: 16
J: TRBJ2-3
CDR3: CASSASRSGGADTQYF

V: TRBV18
D: -
length: 15
J: TRBJ2-7
CDR3: CASSQTTSGSYEQYF

V: TRBV6-6
D: TRBD1
length: 15
J: TRBJ2-7
CDR3: CASSYSGTGSDEQYF

V: TRBV20-1
D: -
length: 10
J: TRBJ2-5
CDR3: CSGGQETQYF

V: TRBV6-1
D: -
length: 15
J: TRBJ2-3
CDR3: CASREQGTGTDTQYF

V: TRBV2
D: -
length: 13
J: TRBJ1-4
CDR3: CASWPSGNEKLFF

V: TRBV5-4
D: TRBD1
length: 16
J: TRBJ1-1
CDR3: CASSVIPGQGIPEAFF

V: TRBV27
D: TRBD1
length: 16
J: TRBJ2-5
CDR3: CASSFGRDRVFPEQYF

V: TRBV4-1
D: TRBD1
length: 15
J: -
CDR3: CASSQVDRGLYEQYF

V: TRBV5-6
D: -
length: 13
J: TRBJ2-5
CDR3: CASSLGPQETQYF

V: TRBV9
D: TRBD2
length: 15
J: TRBJ2-1
CDR3: CASSVVSGGRNEQFF

V: TRBV4-3
D: TRBD2
length: 14
J: TRBJ2-3
CDR3: CASSQETSEDTQYF

V: TRBV5-1
D: -
length: 14
J: TRBJ1-4
CDR3: CASSLDGVVEKLFF

V: TRBV27
D: -
length: 15
J: TRBJ2-1
CDR3: CASSLAVSSYNEQFF

V: TRBV7-8
D: -
length: 13
J: TRBJ1-1
CDR3: CASSWPGAPEAFF

V: TRBV9
D: -
length: 16
J: TRBJ1-1
CDR3: CASSVAPGGGSPEAFF

V: TRBV6-4
D: TRBD2
length: 16
J: TRBJ2-7
CDR3: CASSDMGGAFSYEQYF

V: TRBV19
D: -
length: 15
J: TRBJ2-5
CDR3: CASSIGEEARETQYF

V: TRBV5-6
D: TRBD1
length: 17
J: -
CDR3: CASSGLTWLGQGYEQYF

V: TRBV9
D: TRBD2
length: 15
J: TRBJ2-3
CDR3: CASNSGAVGTDTQYF

V: TRBV25-1
D: -
length: 13
J: TRBJ1-6
CDR3: CASRTGDNSPLHF